A selection of T cell receptor beta chains follows, all from one sample in a study of cytomegalovirus exposure and HLA in healthy donors. Method: immunoSEQ multiplex PCR; TCRdb's copy keeps in-frame clones and lacks some. The sample includes roughly 150,000 clones, about three quarters of them seen just once. Source material: PBMCs. Receptors originate from a male donor in good health and CMV-seronegative. Each CDR3 is given with its conserved first and last residue. Fields, in order: V gene, D gene, clone size, J gene, CDR3 DNA, CDR3 protein. A D gene is named only where the DNA matches it firmly. Expanded clones get a size class; other rows say once, few or many, or leave the size out.

>TRBV4-1|TRBD2|NA|TRBJ2-1
TGCGCCAGCAGCCAAGAGAGACTAGCGGGCAACAATGAGCAGTTCTTC
CASSQERLAGNNEQFF
>TRBV9|TRBD2|NA|TRBJ2-7
TGTGCCAGCAGCCCGACTAGCGGGAGTGGCTACGAGCAGTACTTC
CASSPTSGSGYEQYF
>TRBV7-8|TRBD1|NA|TRBJ1-6
TGTGCCAGCAGCTTAGTGGGACAGGGGAATTCACCCCTCCACTTT
CASSLVGQGNSPLHF
>TRBV7-2|NA|once|TRBJ1-6
TGTGCCAGCAGTCTAGCCCGCGGTTCTAGCTCCTATAATTCACCCCTCCACTTT
CASSLARGSSSYNSPLHF
>TRBV6-5|NA|once|TRBJ1-6
TGTGCCAGCAGTAATACTGGTAGACACTCACCCCTCCACTTT
CASSNTGRHSPLHF
>TRBV10-1|NA|NA|TRBJ2-7
TGCGCCAGCAGTGAGCGGTATCCCGACGAGCAGTACTTC
CASSERYPDEQYF
>TRBV13|NA|NA|TRBJ2-5
TGTGCCAGCAGCTTTGTTAGTCAAGAGACCCAGTACTTC
CASSFVSQETQYF
>TRBV5-6|NA|NA|TRBJ2-7
TGTGCCAGCAGCTTCGACTCCTACGAGCAGTACTTC
CASSFDSYEQYF
>TRBV6-5|TRBD2|NA|TRBJ2-7
TGTGCCAGCAGTATCCGGACTAGCGGGAGATACGAGCAGTACTTC
CASSIRTSGRYEQYF
>TRBV2|TRBD2|NA|TRBJ2-1
TGTGCCAGCAGTGAGGGGGACTACCATGAGCAGTTCTTC
CASSEGDYHEQFF
>TRBV19|TRBD1|NA|TRBJ1-2
TGTGCCAGCCAAGGACAGGGGGCAAGTAACTATGGCTACACCTTC
CASQGQGASNYGYTF
>TRBV7-2|TRBD1|NA|TRBJ1-3
TGTGCCAGCAGCGTGACAGGGGGCCGATCTGGAAACACCATATATTTT
CASSVTGGRSGNTIYF
>TRBV9|NA|NA|TRBJ2-3
TGTGCCAGCAGCCCAGGGGTAAGAACAGCCACAGATACGCAGTATTTT
CASSPGVRTATDTQYF
>TRBV18|NA|NA|TRBJ1-1
TGTGCCAGCTCACCTTACAGGGATAACACTGAAGCTTTCTTT
CASSPYRDNTEAFF
>TRBV2|NA|NA|TRBJ1-1
TGTGCCAGCAGTGGTAAGTCGGACAGAATGAACACTGAAGCTTTCTTT
CASSGKSDRMNTEAFF
>TRBV6-6|NA|NA|TRBJ1-6
TGTGCCAGCAGCGCGAAACGGGGGGCGCGAGATTCACCCCTCCACTTT
CASSAKRGARDSPLHF
>TRBV9|NA|NA|TRBJ1-2
TGTGCCAGCAGCGGCCGGGCAGGGCTTGACTATGGCTACACCTTC
CASSGRAGLDYGYTF
>TRBV7-9|TRBD1|NA|TRBJ2-5
TGTGCCAGCAGCCCCGGGACAGAGGGCCGAGAGACCCAGTACTTC
CASSPGTEGRETQYF
>TRBV5-4|NA|NA|TRBJ1-3
TGTGCCAGCAGCGGCGACACTGGAAACACCATATATTTT
CASSGDTGNTIYF
>TRBV5-4|TRBD2|NA|TRBJ2-7
TGTGCCAGCAGCTTGGCTCCCGGGACTAGCGTCTACGAGCAGTACTTC
CASSLAPGTSVYEQYF
>TRBV5-6|TRBD2|NA|TRBJ2-1
TGTGCCAGCAGCTTGCGGCCTACTAGCGGGAGTCGGGATGAGCAGTTCTTC
CASSLRPTSGSRDEQFF
>TRBV2|TRBD2|few|TRBJ2-1
TGTGCCAGCAAGGGGGATGGACTAGCGGGGGGATACAATGAGCAGTTCTTC
CASKGDGLAGGYNEQFF
>TRBV5-1|TRBD1|few|TRBJ2-3
TGCGCCAGCAGATTACAGGGGGTGGGAGATACGCAGTATTTT
CASRLQGVGDTQYF
>TRBV7-9|TRBD1|NA|TRBJ2-2
TGTGCCAGCAGCGCCCAACAGGGGCCCCGTGTCAACACCGGGGAGCTGTTTTTT
CASSAQQGPRVNTGELFF
>TRBV6-5|TRBD1|NA|TRBJ2-7
TGTGCCAGCAGTTTTTACAGGGGGACCCACGAGCAGTACTTC
CASSFYRGTHEQYF
>TRBV5-4|TRBD1|NA|TRBJ2-7
TGTGCCAGCAGCTTGCGGACAGGGGTTGAGGAGCAGTACTTC
CASSLRTGVEEQYF
>TRBV5-4|TRBD2|NA|TRBJ2-3
TGTGCCAGCAGCTCCGGGACTAGCGGAAGCACAGATACGCAGTATTTT
CASSSGTSGSTDTQYF
>TRBV7-9|TRBD2|NA|TRBJ2-1
TGTGCCAGCTCTAGCGGGGGGGCCTCCTACAATGAGCAGTTCTTC
CASSSGGASYNEQFF
>TRBV9|NA|NA|TRBJ2-7
TGTGCCAGCAGCGAGGCAGGCCCCAGGGACGAGCAGTACTTC
CASSEAGPRDEQYF
>TRBV6-5|NA|NA|TRBJ2-7
TGTGCCAGCAGTTATGGGAGAACCCACGAGCAGTACTTC
CASSYGRTHEQYF
>TRBV5-1|NA|few|TRBJ1-1
TGCGCCAGCAGCCCAGGGGACACTGAAGCTTTCTTT
CASSPGDTEAFF
>TRBV18|NA|NA|TRBJ1-6
TGTGCCAGCTCACCGCGCTCCTATAATTCACCCCTCCACTTT
CASSPRSYNSPLHF
>TRBV4-3|TRBD1|NA|TRBJ2-5
TGCGCCAGCAGCCCAAGATTGGGGTGGACAGGACCAGAGACCCAGTACTTC
CASSPRLGWTGPETQYF
>TRBV30|NA|NA|TRBJ1-1
TGTGCCTGGTTAAAATCCCGGCAGGCCACCACTGAAGCTTTCTTT
CAWLKSRQATTEAFF
>TRBV19|NA|NA|TRBJ1-4
TGTGCCAGTAGTATCGGCGGGATGGGGACTAATGAAAAACTGTTTTTT
CASSIGGMGTNEKLFF
>TRBV29-1|NA|NA|TRBJ1-4
TGCAGCGTTGCGGGGGCAACTAATGAAAAACTGTTTTTT
CSVAGATNEKLFF
>TRBV9|TRBD2|NA|TRBJ2-3
TGTGCCAGCAGCGGTAGCGGGGACACAGATACGCAGTATTTT
CASSGSGDTDTQYF
>TRBV10-3|TRBD1|NA|TRBJ2-7
TGTGCCATCAGTGGGGCGGACAGGTACTCCTACGAGCAGTACTTC
CAISGADRYSYEQYF
>TRBV6-1|NA|NA|TRBJ2-7
TGTGCCAGCAGGATAACGGTGCCCTCCTACGAGCAGTACTTC
CASRITVPSYEQYF
>TRBV19|NA|NA|TRBJ2-1
TGTGCCAGTAGTATAGTGGCGGGACTTAGGAACAATGAGCAGTTCTTC
CASSIVAGLRNNEQFF
>TRBV2|NA|few|TRBJ1-2
TGTGCCAGCCGTAACGGCGGTAACTATGGCTACACCTTC
CASRNGGNYGYTF
>TRBV12-5|NA|NA|TRBJ1-2
TGTGCTAGTGGCTCCCCCCTTTATGGCTACACCTTC
CASGSPLYGYTF
>TRBV1|NA|NA|TRBJ1-2
TGCACCAGCAGCCGGGAGCTTTATGGCTACACCTTC
CTSSRELYGYTF
>TRBV18|NA|NA|TRBJ2-6
TGTGCCAGCTCACCATCGGCGCGACAGGGGGCCAACGTCCTGACTTTC
CASSPSARQGANVLTF
>TRBV7-6|NA|NA|TRBJ2-2
TGTGCCAGCACCCCAATAGCACTTACTACCGGGGAGCTGTTTTTT
CASTPIALTTGELFF
>TRBV9|TRBD1|once|TRBJ2-7
TGTGCCAGCAGCGTAGCTGGGACAGGGTCCTACGAGCAGTACTTC
CASSVAGTGSYEQYF
>TRBV7-3|NA|NA|TRBJ2-2
TGTGCCAGCAGCTTAAGTGTGGTCAGCGGGGAGCTGTTTTTT
CASSLSVVSGELFF
>TRBV18|NA|NA|TRBJ2-7
TGTGCCAGCTCACCAACAGTAGGCGGGAACAAAATCTACGAGCAGTACTTC
CASSPTVGGNKIYEQYF
>TRBV4-3|NA|NA|TRBJ1-6
TGCGCCAGCAGCCCGAATGGAGGGATGGGCAGGAATTCACCCCTCCACTTT
CASSPNGGMGRNSPLHF